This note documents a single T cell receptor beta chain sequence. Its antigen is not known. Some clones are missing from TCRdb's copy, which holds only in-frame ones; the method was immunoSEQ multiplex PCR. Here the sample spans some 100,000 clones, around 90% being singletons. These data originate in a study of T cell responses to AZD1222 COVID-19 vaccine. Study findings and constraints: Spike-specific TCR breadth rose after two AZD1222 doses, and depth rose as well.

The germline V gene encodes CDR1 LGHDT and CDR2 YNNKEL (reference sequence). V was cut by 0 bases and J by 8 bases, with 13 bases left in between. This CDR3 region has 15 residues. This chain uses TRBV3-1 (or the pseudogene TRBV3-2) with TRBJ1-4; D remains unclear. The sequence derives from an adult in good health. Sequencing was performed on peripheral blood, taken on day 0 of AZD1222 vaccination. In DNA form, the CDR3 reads TGTGCCAGCAGCCAAGAGGCCGGGGTCGGGGAAAAACTGTTTTTT. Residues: CASSQEAGVGEKLFF.